This TCR beta chain was sequenced in a study of blood T cells in healthy people across ages (dated by TCRdb to between 2014 and 2017). About the investigation overall: Template switching captured roughly one uniquely barcoded TCR beta cDNA molecule per two T cells in model experiments. The study measured age-related changes in TCR beta repertoire diversity using deep sequencing normalized with unique cDNA molecular identifiers. Donors were grouped into four age groups: young (average roughly 17 years), middle-aged (39), aged (around 60) and long-lived (82). To avoid experimental bias, donors of different ages were randomly spread across the sequencing lanes. Two additional independent replicas of 1 million unique cDNA reads from the same blood draw were analyzed for two donors (one aged 18 to 30 and one aged 80 or older).

The library relied on 5' RACE. This sample was sequenced with an Illumina HiSeq 2500. A second PCR of roughly 6 to 12 cycles was run with a J-beta primer mix and a sample-barcoded 5' primer. A template-switch 5' adaptor carrying 12 random nucleotides introduced a unique molecular identifier onto each TCR beta cDNA molecule. Each sample yielded at least 3 million CDR3-containing paired-end reads. All of the RNA was converted into first-strand cDNA using the Mint cDNA synthesis kit, with a TRBC-specific oligonucleotide serving as the primer. All cDNA was treated with uracil-DNA glycosylase and then went through a first 18-cycle PCR with the universal primers M1SS and BC2_uni_R. On the study's bioinformatics: Normalization of each sample was performed by random selection of 1 million high-quality reads, each carrying a distinct molecular identifier. Reads sharing molecular identifiers were discarded rather than binned into consensus sequences. CDR3 identification, clonotype clustering and error correction used MiTCR with a Q25 quality threshold and the strictest error-elimination algorithm. A nonparametric unseen species model using Euler transformation provided a lower-bound estimate of total TCR beta diversity. TCRdb reprocessing: public reads trimmed at Q25 with fastp, clones called with MiXCR, in-frame beta chains kept. Here each entry gathers all rows of one CDR3 protein and keeps the most common genes and DNA. These V and J calls rely on TCRdb rather than the paper's analysis. This sample gives about 620,000 distinct CDR3 sequences in total; around 52% of them show up just once. Jointly, the top ten make up roughly 13% of the sample.

The donors were around 39 Caucasian individuals from Russia, aged roughly 6 to 100 years, who were systemically healthy. Around 9.9 milliliters of peripheral blood were collected from each donor into EDTA-treated Vacutainer tubes. Ficoll-Paque density-gradient centrifugation was used to isolate PBMCs, with at least 6 million per sample. Total RNA was extracted from PBMCs with Trizol reagent, with at least 5.5 micrograms obtained per sample. Naive CD45RAhigh/CD27high T cell percentages were measured by flow cytometry on a PBMC aliquot from every donor. Ten or more counts support this clonotype. Its cognate antigen has yet to be identified. No base quality values were provided; no much bigger clone lies one nucleotide off. The CDR3 holds 15 amino acids from the cysteine to the phenylalanine. The entry retains the CDR3 DNA only, 45 bases that are in frame from base 1. From a lookup of the germline V gene, CDR1 and CDR2 are MNHEY and SVGAGI. A distance of 10 bases separates the germline ends of V and J, which lose 0 bases and 2 bases respectively.

Overall study outcomes, separate from this receptor: Because donor CMV infection status was unknown, age-related changes in expanded clonotypes were potentially confounded. Because profiling used bulk unsorted PBMCs, naive and antigen-experienced compartments could not be compared conclusively. Compared with the aged group, more naive CD4+ T cells, fewer expanded clones and increased TCR diversity were shown by the long-lived group, suggesting age selection. As age increased, observed TCR beta diversity per million T cells dropped in a roughly linear way, and a significant reduction was already evident by age roughly 36. Estimates of total diversity from one million sequenced T cells were regarded as lower bounds and underestimates. Observed TCR beta diversity correlated strongly with the percentage of naive T cells measured by flow cytometry.

The TCR sequence derives from a woman older than 75 in good health. Rearrangement joined TRBV6-5 to TRBJ1-2, with a tentative D gene TRBD1 over 5 matching bases. Sequencing was carried out using blood. The CDR3 region has the sequence CASSYSSRENYGYTF. The DNA sequence is given as TGTGCCAGCAGTTACTCATCCAGGGAAAACTATGGCTACACCTTC.